The sequence of this T cell receptor beta chain was determined in a study of control samples from healthy donors and cancer patients. The assay was immunoSEQ multiplex PCR, and TCRdb's table has in-frame clones only and misses some. The repertoire holds 100,000 or so clones, more than 85% seen once, with roughly 0.92% in the top ten. Sample: blood. The receptor's source is a woman in her twenties or thirties in good health.

The CDR3 nucleotides read TGTGCCATCAGTGAGTCGAGGGACCTGATCGGGGAGCTGTTTTTT. Encoded protein: CAISESRDLIGELFF. V gene TRBV10-3 combines with J gene TRBJ2-2, with D perhaps matching TRBD1 or TRBD2 (5 bases each). V shed 0 bases and J shed 7 bases, with 12 bases lying between them. Germline V gives CDR1 ENHRY, CDR2 SYGVKD. The CDR3 runs to 15 residues.